The clone carrying this T cell receptor (beta chain) was recorded a few times. Its antigen is still unknown. V lost 7 bases and J 0 bases, leaving 10 bases between the germline ends. The germline CDR1 and CDR2 sequences are SQVTM and ANQGSEA. This CDR3 comprises 14 residues. This entry belongs to a study of blood T cells in healthy people across ages. Regarding the study as a whole: The study found TCR beta diversity correlated strongly with naive T cell percentage.

PCR was performed a second time for about 6 to 11 cycles using a sample-barcoded 5' primer and a J-beta primer mix. TCRdb redid the calling of the 5' RACE reads with MiXCR, one entry per CDR3 protein. The table records just under 550,000 distinct CDR3 sequences, 24% of them present only once. The same sample was also studied in work on T cells of mothers and their children. That work contributes: Primer M1S, used in the second PCR, introduced sample barcodes and 2-4 random nucleotides. At a sensitivity of roughly 90 clones per million clonotypes, no persistent microchimeric T cell clones appeared.

This sequence was found in a boy under 18 in good health. The sequenced sample consisted of blood. The chain is built from TRBV29-1 and TRBJ2-6; D is unclear. CDR3: CSARSDSGANVLTF. The CDR3 coding sequence is TGCAGCGCTAGGTCTGACTCTGGGGCCAACGTCCTGACTTTC.